This T cell receptor (beta chain) was sequenced in a study of CD8 T cells in ankylosing spondylitis. Study-wide points: In ankylosing spondylitis blood, a motif of fewer than 10 highly homologous TCR beta variants appeared characteristic.

The CDR3 has 16 residues. The V gene end was trimmed by 0 bases and the J gene end by 5 bases; junction bases not matched to a gene: 9. Germline CDR1 SGHRS, CDR2 YFSETQ. This clonotype was seen a handful of times. The antigen remains undetermined. TCRdb fed the 5' RACE reads into MiXCR, producing one record per CDR3 protein. The sample lists under 450,000 distinct CDR3 sequences; 15% to 20% were seen once. Sequencing was carried out using blood, either unsorted or a sorted T cell fraction (not recorded which). The TCR comes from a male donor with ankylosing spondylitis. J is TRBJ2-3 and V is TRBV5-1; TRBD2 matches at 7 bases. CDR3: CASSLEMSGTGDTQYF. The CDR3 DNA is TGCGCCAGCAGCTTGGAGATGAGCGGGACGGGAGATACGCAGTATTTT.